Below are 23 T cell receptor beta chains sequenced from a single sample in a study of Graves' ophthalmopathy and Graves' hyperthyroidism. Beta-chain TCR CDR3 regions were amplified from RNA transcripts. An opening RT-PCR round employed HTBI primers and preceded a second-round multiplex PCR. TCRdb recomputed calls from the multiplex PCR reads with MiXCR, one row per CDR3 protein. The sample gives about 740,000 distinct CDR3 sequences, around 40% of which show up once; 35% to 55% is in the top ten. The sequencing input was peripheral blood. These receptors all stem from an adult man with Graves' ophthalmopathy.

This chain links TRBV25-1 with TRBJ2-2; D not certain. This CDR3 is 11 amino acids long. Germline values: CDR1 MGHDK, CDR2 SYGVNS. The V gene lost 5 bases and the J gene lost 8 bases, with 6 bases spanning the gap. The CDR3 is CASSRVGELFF. The CDR3 DNA is TGTGCCAGCAGTAGGGTTGGGGAGCTGTTTTTT.

In its sample, this clonotype was seen a few times. This chain joins TRBV19 and TRBJ1-3; D uncertain. CDR1 and CDR2 (germline): LNHDA, SQIVND (reference sequence). The CDR3 sequence is 16 residues long. The V end lost 5 bases, the J end lost 0 bases, and 14 bases lay between the germline ends. The CDR3 bases are TGTGCCAGTAGTTTCCCTCCTCTCGTCTCTGGAAACACCATATATTTT. This gives the protein CASSFPPLVSGNTIYF.

This clonotype was seen only a few times. The DNA for the CDR3 is TGTGCCAGTACCCTGTCGGTTGGACCCGGCGGCAATCAGCCCCAGCATTTT. This encodes CASTLSVGPGGNQPQHF. This chain uses TRBV19 with TRBJ1-5; no clear D. Germline CDR1 LNHDA, CDR2 SQIVND (reference sequence). V was cut by 7 bases and J by 2 bases, with 21 bases left in between. The CDR3 runs 17 residues.

The sample holds many counts of this clonotype. The chain couples TRBV29-1 to TRBJ1-1, with D unresolved. Germline lookup yields CDR1 SQVTM and CDR2 ANQGSEA. CDR3 length equals 11 residues. Trimming took 6 bases from V and 4 from J, leaving 9 bases between them. CDR3 loop: CSVWRGTEAFF. DNA for the CDR3: TGCAGCGTCTGGCGGGGCACTGAAGCTTTCTTT.

The sample holds many counts of this clonotype. J is TRBJ2-5 and V is TRBV9, with D uncertain. Per germline, CDR1 SGDLS and CDR2 YYNGEE. V lost 0 bases and J lost 2, with 8 bases in between. The CDR3 is made up of 14 amino acids. Here the CDR3 DNA reads TGTGCCAGCAGCGTAGGGGCTGTACAAGAGACCCAGTACTTC. Its translation is CASSVGAVQETQYF. The variable domain in full, with the rest retrieved from reference TRBV9 and TRBJ2-5, is DSGVTQTPKHLITATGQRVTLRCSPRSGDLSVYWYQQSLDQGLQFLIQYYNGEERAKGNILERFSAQQFPDLHSELNLSSLELGDSALYFCASSVGAVQETQYFGPGTRLLVL.

The J gene is TRBJ2-2, the V gene TRBV29-1; the D is unclear. Germline V gene data show CDR1 as SQVTM and CDR2 as ANQGSEA. The CDR3 has 12 amino acids. V was trimmed by 6 bases and J by 8 bases, leaving 13 bases between them. The CDR3 here is CSVTPWSGELFF. Written as DNA, the CDR3 is TGCAGCGTGACGCCGTGGTCGGGGGAGCTGTTTTTT.

The CDR3 nucleotides read TGTGCCAGCAGCGTCTGGGGGGGGGCCGGGGAGACCCAGTACTTC. Translating it yields CASSVWGGAGETQYF. This chain links TRBV4-2 with TRBJ2-5; maybe TRBD2 (7 bases). CDR3 length: 15 amino acids. Germline assignment: CDR1 LGHNA and CDR2 YNFKEQ. V lost 5 bases to trimming and J lost 5 bases, with 18 bases between them.

This chain links TRBV19 with TRBJ1-2; D is undetermined. V shed 2 bases and J shed 6 bases, with 10 bases lying between them. Per germline, CDR1 LNHDA and CDR2 SQIVND (reference sequence). The CDR3 is made up of 13 amino acids. The chain's CDR3 is CASSITGKNGYTF. The CDR3, as DNA: TGTGCCAGTAGTATAACTGGGAAGAATGGCTACACCTTC.

The chain joins TRBV20-1 to TRBJ1-2; 9 bases map to TRBD1. With V trimmed by 1 base and J by 7 bases, 10 bases remained unmatched. Germline CDR1 reads DFQATT; CDR2 reads SNEGSKA (reference sequence). This CDR3 has 15 amino acids. CDR3 bases: TGCAGTGCTAGAGTAACGGGACAGGGATATAGTGGCTACACCTTC. Translation gives CSARVTGQGYSGYTF.

The chain recombines TRBV7-9 with TRBJ1-2; tentative D call: TRBD1 (6 bases). This CDR3 is 13 amino acids long. The V end lost 7 bases, the J end lost 7 bases, and 16 bases lay between the germline ends. Germline loops: CDR1 SEHNR, CDR2 FQNEAQ (reference sequence). The CDR3 here is CASNVQGVGGYTF. In DNA form, the CDR3 reads TGTGCCAGCAATGTACAGGGTGTGGGTGGCTACACCTTC. Based on the CDR3 plus reference TRBV7-9 and TRBJ1-2, the full variable domain is DTGVSQNPRHKITKRGQNVTFRCDPISEHNRLYWYRQTLGQGPEFLTYFQNEAQLEKSRLLSDRFSAERPKGSFSTLEIQRTEQGDSAMYLCASNVQGVGGYTFGSGTRLTVV.

This clonotype came up a few times. The chain recombines TRBV29-1 with TRBJ2-5; 14 bases are shared with TRBD2. The J segment lost 4 bases and the V segment lost 7 bases, leaving 5 bases of the junction unmatched. Germline V gene lookup returns CDR1 SQVTM and CDR2 ANQGSEA. The CDR3 has 14 amino acids. CDR3 coding DNA: TGCAGCGCCGGGACTAGCGGGAGTGGAGAGACCCAGTACTTC. It translates to CSAGTSGSGETQYF. The full variable domain, with the rest looked up from reference TRBV29-1 and TRBJ2-5, is SAVISQKPSRDICQRGTSLTIQCQVDSQVTMMFWYRQQPGQSLTLIATANQGSEATYESGFVIDKFPISRPNLTFSTLTVSNMSPEDSSIYLCSAGTSGSGETQYFGPGTRLLVL.

This clonotype was found a few times. This chain links TRBV30 with TRBJ2-7; TRBD2 matches 7 bases. This CDR3 region has 14 residues. Per germline, CDR1 GTSNPN and CDR2 SVGIG (reference sequence). V was clipped by 3 bases and J by 7 bases; unmatched bases: 12. CDR3 in DNA: TGTGCCTGGAGAGGCCTAGCGGAGACGGGAGAGCAGTACTTC. This translates into CAWRGLAETGEQYF.

With regard to this clonotype: Relative to the germline gene, one junction end is altered; a read error may explain this. The chain recombines TRBV12-3 or TRBV12-4 with TRBJ1-4; TRBD1 is a possible D gene (5 bases). There are 12 residues in the CDR3. The CDR3 DNA is TGTGCCAGCAGTTTAGGGGGCGAAAAACTGATTTTT. Translating it yields CASSLGGEKLIF.

This clonotype was observed once. The chain links TRBV7-1 to TRBJ2-2, with 8 bases lining up with TRBD2. TRBV7-1 is treated as an ORF (open reading frame) with a function not yet certain. The CDR3 has 16 amino acids. Trimming took 0 bases from V and 7 from J; bases not matched to a gene: 7. CDR3 sequence reads: CASSSATSAYVGELFF. In nucleotides, the CDR3 is TGTGCCAGCAGCTCAGCGACTAGCGCCTATGTCGGGGAGCTGTTTTTT.

This clonotype was seen at least ten times. This rearrangement joins TRBV29-1 to TRBJ1-2, with D maybe TRBD1 (5 bases). The CDR3 extends over 12 amino acids. Germline V lookup: CDR1 SQVTM, CDR2 ANQGSEA. Between the trimmed V and J ends, which lost 5 bases and 5 bases, there was a span of 12 bases. CDR3 protein: CSVRDGRYGYTF. DNA for the CDR3: TGCAGCGTTCGGGACGGTAGATATGGCTACACCTTC.

Worth noting for this clonotype: One end of the junction does not line up with germline, which may come from a read error. The chain employs TRBV10-3 and TRBJ1-6; TRBD1 matches 7 bases. The CDR3 spans 17 residues. The germline V gene encodes CDR1 ENHRY and CDR2 SYGVKD. CDR3 sequence reads: CASSSSGTVHRRSPLHF. The CDR3 DNA reads as TGTGCCAGCAGTTCTTCTGGGACAGTGCACCGCCGCTCACCCCTCCACTTT.

The V call is TRBV25-1, the J call TRBJ2-1, with 9 positions matching TRBD2. Germline-derived CDR1 and CDR2 are MGHDK and SYGVNS. J lost 8 bases, V lost 3 bases, and 5 bases had no gene match. The CDR3 consists of 14 residues. The CDR3: CASSDLAGRDEQFF. DNA for the CDR3: TGTGCCAGCAGTGACCTAGCGGGGCGAGATGAGCAGTTCTTC.

About this clonotype itself: This clone may be a read error of a much larger clone one base away. This chain uses TRBV7-9 with TRBJ1-1; D ambiguous. Germline CDR1 and CDR2: SEHNR and FQNEAQ (reference sequence). Deletions cut 6 bases from V and 0 bases from J, with 8 bases between. The CDR3 extends over 13 amino acids. For the CDR3, the DNA is TGTGCCAGCAGGGCCCCCATGAACACTGAAGCTTTCTTT. It is translated as CASRAPMNTEAFF.

This chain links TRBV25-1 with TRBJ1-3; the D gene is possibly TRBD1 (5 bases). V was cut by 5 bases and J by 2 bases, with 13 bases left in between. This CDR3 spans 15 amino acids. The germline CDR1 and CDR2 sequences are MGHDK and SYGVNS. The CDR3 sequence is CASSLYRGTGNTIYF. The DNA for the CDR3 is TGTGCCAGCAGTTTATATAGGGGTACTGGAAACACCATATATTTT. The full variable domain, with the rest looked up from reference TRBV25-1 and TRBJ1-3, is EADIYQTPRYLVIGTGKKITLECSQTMGHDKMYWYQQDPGMELHLIHYSYGVNSTEKGDLSSESTVSRIRTEHFPLTLESARPSHTSQYLCASSLYRGTGNTIYFGEGSWLTVV.

This clonotype has only a few counts. The V and J genes are TRBV19 and TRBJ2-2; the match to TRBD1 covers 9 bases. The CDR3 extends over 14 amino acids. With V trimmed by 4 bases and J by 6 bases, 3 bases remained unmatched. From germline, CDR1 is LNHDA and CDR2 SQIVND (reference sequence). The CDR3 loop reads CASSTTGGPGELFF. DNA for the CDR3: TGTGCCAGTAGTACAACAGGGGGCCCCGGGGAGCTGTTTTTT.

V is TRBV12-3 or TRBV12-4 and J is TRBJ2-7; TRBD2 might be the D (5 bases). There are 14 residues in the CDR3. V dropped 3 bases and J dropped 0 bases, with 9 bases sitting between them. CDR3 in DNA: TGTGCCAGCAGTTTTGTACGGGACTCCTACGAGCAGTACTTC. This codes for CASSFVRDSYEQYF.

The chain has TRBV15 and TRBJ1-2; 7 bases align to TRBD1. The CDR3 sequence is 15 residues long. The germline V gene encodes CDR1 LNHNV and CDR2 YYDKDF (reference sequence). Trimming removed 1 base from V and 6 bases from J; junction bases left unmatched: 8. The CDR3 DNA reads TGTGCCACCAGCAGAGGGACAGGCCGCGGGAATGGCTACACCTTC. Amino acids: CATSRGTGRGNGYTF.

The sample holds a few counts of this clonotype. The chain uses TRBV28 and TRBJ1-4; D remains unclear. The CDR3 length is 15 residues. The germline CDR1 and CDR2 sequences are MDHEN and SYDVKM. Trimming took off 5 bases at V and 8 bases at J, with 18 bases between the two ends. The CDR3 is CASSTSGLAGEKLFF. The CDR3 DNA reads as TGTGCCAGCAGTACATCAGGATTGGCGGGAGAAAAACTGTTTTTT.